These T cell receptor beta chains were read from a single sample in a study of T cells in localized non-small cell lung cancer. TCRdb keeps only in-frame clones here, not all; method: immunoSEQ multiplex PCR. This table has about 26,000 clones, less than 95% appearing once. Sequences were derived from peripheral blood, sampled before any cancer treatment. The receptors come from a female donor over 55 with stage II squamous cell lung carcinoma. Both conserved end residues are part of each CDR3. The order of the fields is clone size, J gene, V gene, D gene, CDR3 DNA, CDR3 protein. A D gene is named only where the DNA matches it firmly. Rows may omit the clone size; those that give it use once, few, many or a size class.

size: NA; J: TRBJ1-1; V: TRBV11-3; D: NA; DNA: TGTGCCAGCAGCTTGGGGGGGAACACTGAAGCTTTCTTT; CDR3: CASSLGGNTEAFF
size: once; J: TRBJ2-1; V: TRBV6-4; D: NA; DNA: TGTGCCAGCAGTGACACCCTGCTAGCGACTGAGCAGTTCTTC; CDR3: CASSDTLLATEQFF
size: NA; J: TRBJ1-2; V: TRBV5-3; D: NA; DNA: TGTGCCAGAAGCCTAGTTCAGGACTATGGCTACACCTTC; CDR3: CARSLVQDYGYTF
size: NA; J: TRBJ1-1; V: TRBV6-1; D: NA; DNA: TGTGCCAGCAGTGAAGCGGGACAGAACACTGAAGCTTTCTTT; CDR3: CASSEAGQNTEAFF
size: once; J: TRBJ1-4; V: TRBV11-2; D: NA; DNA: TGTGCCAGCAGCACCACAGGGAGGGAAAAACTGTTTTTT; CDR3: CASSTTGREKLFF
size: once; J: TRBJ2-7; V: TRBV7-9; D: NA; DNA: TGTGCCAGCAGCATCCTACAGGGAGCCTACGAGCAGTACTTC; CDR3: CASSILQGAYEQYF
size: NA; J: TRBJ2-1; V: TRBV30; D: NA; DNA: TGTGCCTGGAGAGCCACGGGGGCGAAGAACAATGAGCAGTTCTTC; CDR3: CAWRATGAKNNEQFF
size: NA; J: TRBJ2-7; V: TRBV4-1; D: TRBD2; DNA: TGCGCCAGCAGCCAATACAGCACTAGCGGGGGAAAAATGCTCAGCTCCTACGAGCAGTACTTC; CDR3: CASSQYSTSGGKMLSSYEQYF
size: NA; J: TRBJ2-7; V: TRBV5-6; D: NA; DNA: TGTGCCAGCAGCTTGGCCTCTTCACATCCGTCCTACGAGCAGTACTTC; CDR3: CASSLASSHPSYEQYF
size: few; J: TRBJ1-3; V: TRBV30; D: NA; DNA: TGTGCCTGGAGTCATGACCTCCAGGGAAACACCATATATTTT; CDR3: CAWSHDLQGNTIYF
size: NA; J: TRBJ1-5; V: TRBV7-2; D: TRBD1; DNA: TGTGCCAGCAGTAACGGGGACAGGGGAATTTATAGCAATCAGCCCCAGCATTTT; CDR3: CASSNGDRGIYSNQPQHF
size: NA; J: TRBJ1-1; V: TRBV7-9; D: TRBD1; DNA: TGTGCCAGCAGCTTAGTGCGGACAGGGGGCGCCGAAGCTTTCTTT; CDR3: CASSLVRTGGAEAFF
size: NA; J: TRBJ1-6; V: TRBV7-9; D: TRBD1; DNA: TGTGCCAGCAGCCTGGGACAGACAAATAATTCACCCCTCCACTTT; CDR3: CASSLGQTNNSPLHF
size: few; J: TRBJ1-5; V: TRBV30; D: NA; DNA: TGTGCCTGGAGTGTATGGGGACAGCCCCAGCATTTT; CDR3: CAWSVWGQPQHF
size: NA; J: TRBJ1-3; V: TRBV11-2; D: NA; DNA: TGTGCCAGCAGCAAAGACGGGGGTAACTCTGGAAACACCATATATTTT; CDR3: CASSKDGGNSGNTIYF